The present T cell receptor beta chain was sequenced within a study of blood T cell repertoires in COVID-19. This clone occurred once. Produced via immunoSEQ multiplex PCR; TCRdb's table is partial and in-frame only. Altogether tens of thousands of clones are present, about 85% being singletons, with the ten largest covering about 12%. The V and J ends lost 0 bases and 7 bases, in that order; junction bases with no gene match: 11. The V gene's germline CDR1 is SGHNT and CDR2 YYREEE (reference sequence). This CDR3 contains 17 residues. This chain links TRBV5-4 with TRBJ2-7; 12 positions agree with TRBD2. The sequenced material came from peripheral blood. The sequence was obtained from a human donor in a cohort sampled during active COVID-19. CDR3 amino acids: CASSLATRLAGAGEQYF. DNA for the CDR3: TGTGCCAGCAGCTTGGCCACACGACTAGCGGGGGCAGGAGAGCAGTACTTC.